This T cell receptor (beta chain) derives from a study of response to subunit inactivated influenza vaccine. General study findings and limits: Each seasonal flu vaccination may recruit only limited new T cells, authors suggested.

Via MiXCR, TCRdb re-called the RT-PCR reads, giving one row per CDR3 protein. This table holds about 480,000 distinct CDR3 sequences, roughly 23% found once. The CDR3 contains 15 residues. Germline lookup yields CDR1 SGHKS and CDR2 YYEKEE (reference sequence). V lost 2 bases, J lost 2 bases, and 12 bases lay in between. This clonotype was counted between two and nine times. Its antigen is unidentified. The sample here was CD4+ T cells sorted from PBMCs, taken about 5 days after vaccination. This receptor was identified in a man aged 45 to 65 who received an inactivated influenza vaccine. The chain is built from TRBV5-5 and TRBJ2-3; perhaps TRBD1 as D (5 bases). This chain's CDR3 is CASSLVVTDTDTQYF. CDR3 DNA: TGTGCCAGCAGCTTAGTGGTGACAGACACAGATACGCAGTATTTT.